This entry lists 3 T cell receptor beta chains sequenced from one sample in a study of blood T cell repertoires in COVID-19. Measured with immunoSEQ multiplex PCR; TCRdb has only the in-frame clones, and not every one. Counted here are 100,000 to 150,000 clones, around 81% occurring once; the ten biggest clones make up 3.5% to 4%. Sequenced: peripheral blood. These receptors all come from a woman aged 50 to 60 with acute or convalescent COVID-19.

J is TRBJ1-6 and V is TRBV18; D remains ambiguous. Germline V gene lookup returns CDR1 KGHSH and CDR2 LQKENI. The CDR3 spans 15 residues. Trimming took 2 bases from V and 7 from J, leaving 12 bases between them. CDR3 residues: CASSPSQSLNSPLHF. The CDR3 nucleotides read TGTGCCAGCTCACCATCCCAAAGTCTAAATTCACCCCTCCACTTT.

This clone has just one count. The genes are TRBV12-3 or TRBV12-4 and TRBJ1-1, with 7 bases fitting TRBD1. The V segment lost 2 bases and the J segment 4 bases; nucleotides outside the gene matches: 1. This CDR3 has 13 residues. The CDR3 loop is CASSLQGGTEAFF. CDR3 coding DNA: TGTGCCAGCAGTTTACAGGGGGGCACTGAAGCTTTCTTT.

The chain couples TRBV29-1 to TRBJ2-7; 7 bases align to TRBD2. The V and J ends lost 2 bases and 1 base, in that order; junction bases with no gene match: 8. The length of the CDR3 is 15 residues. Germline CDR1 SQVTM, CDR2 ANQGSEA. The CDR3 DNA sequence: TGCAGCGTTGAATTCGGGGACTACCCTTCCTACGAGCAGTACTTC. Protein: CSVEFGDYPSYEQYF.